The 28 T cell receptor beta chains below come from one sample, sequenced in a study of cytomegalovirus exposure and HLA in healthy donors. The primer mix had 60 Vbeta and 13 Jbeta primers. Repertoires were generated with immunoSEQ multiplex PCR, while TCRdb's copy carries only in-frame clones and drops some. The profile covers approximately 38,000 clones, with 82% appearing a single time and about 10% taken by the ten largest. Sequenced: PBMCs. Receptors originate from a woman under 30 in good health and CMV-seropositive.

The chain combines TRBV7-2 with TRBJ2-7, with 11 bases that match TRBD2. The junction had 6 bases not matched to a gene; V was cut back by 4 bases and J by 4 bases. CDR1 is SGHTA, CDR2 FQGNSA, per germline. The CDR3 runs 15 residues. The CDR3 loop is CASSSRSGGGYEQYF. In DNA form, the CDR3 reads TGTGCCAGCAGCTCCCGTAGCGGGGGGGGGTACGAGCAGTACTTC.

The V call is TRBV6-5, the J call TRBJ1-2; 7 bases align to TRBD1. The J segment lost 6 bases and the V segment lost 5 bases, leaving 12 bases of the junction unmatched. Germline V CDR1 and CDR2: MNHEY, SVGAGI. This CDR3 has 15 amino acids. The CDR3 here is CASSPRLGQLDGYTF. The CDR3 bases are TGTGCCAGCAGTCCGCGATTGGGACAGTTGGATGGCTACACCTTC.

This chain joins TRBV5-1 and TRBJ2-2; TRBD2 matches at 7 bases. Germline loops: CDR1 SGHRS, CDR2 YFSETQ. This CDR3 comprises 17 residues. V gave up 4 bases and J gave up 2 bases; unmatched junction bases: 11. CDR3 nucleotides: TGCGCCAGCAGCCATGGGAGGCTAGCGGCCAACACCGGGGAGCTGTTTTTT. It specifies CASSHGRLAANTGELFF. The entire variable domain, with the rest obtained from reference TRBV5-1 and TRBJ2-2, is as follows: KAGVTQTPRYLIKTRGQQVTLSCSPISGHRSVSWYQQTPGQGLQFLFEYFSETQRNKGNFPGRFSGRQFSNSRSEMNVSTLELGDSALYLCASSHGRLAANTGELFFGEGSRLTVL.

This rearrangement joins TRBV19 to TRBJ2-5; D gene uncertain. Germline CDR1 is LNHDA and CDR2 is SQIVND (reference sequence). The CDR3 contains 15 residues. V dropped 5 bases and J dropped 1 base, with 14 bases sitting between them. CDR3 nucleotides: TGTGCCAGTAGTCAAAGATACCGACTCCAAGAGACCCAGTACTTC. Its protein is CASSQRYRLQETQYF.

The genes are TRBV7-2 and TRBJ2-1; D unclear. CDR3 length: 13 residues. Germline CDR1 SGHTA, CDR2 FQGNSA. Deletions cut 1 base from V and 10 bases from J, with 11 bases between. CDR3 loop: CASSLVMGEEQFF. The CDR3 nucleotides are TGTGCCAGCAGCTTAGTCATGGGCGAGGAGCAGTTCTTC.

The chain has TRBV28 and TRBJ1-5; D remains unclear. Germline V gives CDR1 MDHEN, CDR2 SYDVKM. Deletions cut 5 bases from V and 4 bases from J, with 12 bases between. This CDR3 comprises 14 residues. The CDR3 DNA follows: TGTGCCAGCAGTACGGGAATAGGGAATCAGCCCCAGCATTTT. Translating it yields CASSTGIGNQPQHF.

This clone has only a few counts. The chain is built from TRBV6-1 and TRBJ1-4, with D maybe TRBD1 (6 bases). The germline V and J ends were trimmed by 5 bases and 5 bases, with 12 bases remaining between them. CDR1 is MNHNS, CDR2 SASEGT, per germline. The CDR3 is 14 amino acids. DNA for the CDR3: TGTGCCAGCAGTAACGGACAGAAAAATGAAAAACTGTTTTTT. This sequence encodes CASSNGQKNEKLFF.

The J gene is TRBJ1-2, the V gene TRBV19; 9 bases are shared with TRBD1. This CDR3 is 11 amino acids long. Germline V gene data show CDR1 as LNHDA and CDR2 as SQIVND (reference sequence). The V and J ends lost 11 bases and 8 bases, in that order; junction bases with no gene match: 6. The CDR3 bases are TGTGCCTCAAGGACAGGGGTGGGCTACACCTTC. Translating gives CASRTGVGYTF.

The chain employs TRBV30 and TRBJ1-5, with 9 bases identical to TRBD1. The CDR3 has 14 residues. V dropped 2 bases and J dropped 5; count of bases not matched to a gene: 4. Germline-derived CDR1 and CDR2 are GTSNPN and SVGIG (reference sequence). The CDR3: CAWSTGQGYQPQHF. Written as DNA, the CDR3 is TGTGCCTGGAGTACCGGACAGGGGTATCAGCCCCAGCATTTT.

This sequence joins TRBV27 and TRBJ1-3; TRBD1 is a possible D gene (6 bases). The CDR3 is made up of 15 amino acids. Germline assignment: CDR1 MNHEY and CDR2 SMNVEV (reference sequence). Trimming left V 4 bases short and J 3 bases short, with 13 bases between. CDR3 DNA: TGTGCCAGCAGTTCGAAAGGGACATTTGGAAACACCATATATTTT. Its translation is CASSSKGTFGNTIYF.

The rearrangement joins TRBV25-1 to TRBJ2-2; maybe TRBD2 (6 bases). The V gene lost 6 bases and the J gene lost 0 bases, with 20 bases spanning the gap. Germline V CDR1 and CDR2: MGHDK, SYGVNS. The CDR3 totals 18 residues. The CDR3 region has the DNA TGTGCCAGCAGAATGATGGGGACCGGGACTCCGAACACCGGGGAGCTGTTTTTT. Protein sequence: CASRMMGTGTPNTGELFF. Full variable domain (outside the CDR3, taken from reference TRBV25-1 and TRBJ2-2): EADIYQTPRYLVIGTGKKITLECSQTMGHDKMYWYQQDPGMELHLIHYSYGVNSTEKGDLSSESTVSRIRTEHFPLTLESARPSHTSQYLCASRMMGTGTPNTGELFFGEGSRLTVL.

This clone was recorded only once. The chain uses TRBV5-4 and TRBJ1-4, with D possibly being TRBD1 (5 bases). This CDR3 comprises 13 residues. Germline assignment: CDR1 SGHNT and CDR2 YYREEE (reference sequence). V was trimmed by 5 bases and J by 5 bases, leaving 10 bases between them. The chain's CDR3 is CASRRQPNEKLFF. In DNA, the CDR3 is TGTGCCAGCAGAAGACAGCCCAATGAAAAACTGTTTTTT. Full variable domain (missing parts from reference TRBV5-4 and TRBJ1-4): ETGVTQSPTHLIKTRGQQVTLRCSSQSGHNTVSWYQQALGQGPQFIFQYYREEENGRGNFPPRFSGLQFPNYSSELNVNALELDDSALYLCASRRQPNEKLFFGSGTQLSVL.

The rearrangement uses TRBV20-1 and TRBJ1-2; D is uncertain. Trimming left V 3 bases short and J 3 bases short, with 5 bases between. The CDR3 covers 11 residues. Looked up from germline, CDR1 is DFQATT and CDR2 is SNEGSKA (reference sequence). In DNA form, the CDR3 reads TGCAGTGCTAGCCAGGACTATGGCTACACCTTC. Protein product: CSASQDYGYTF.

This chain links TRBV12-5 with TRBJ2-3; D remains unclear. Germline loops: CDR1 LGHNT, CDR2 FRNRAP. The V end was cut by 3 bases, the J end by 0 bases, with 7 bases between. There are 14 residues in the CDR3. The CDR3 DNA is TGTGCTAGTGGTTTTTCTAGTAGCACAGATACGCAGTATTTT. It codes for CASGFSSSTDTQYF.

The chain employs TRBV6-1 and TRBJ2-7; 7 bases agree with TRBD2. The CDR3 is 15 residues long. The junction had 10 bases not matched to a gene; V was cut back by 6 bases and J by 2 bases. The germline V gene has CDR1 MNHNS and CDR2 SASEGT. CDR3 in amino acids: CASSGGSDGPYEQYF. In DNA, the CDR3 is TGTGCCAGCAGCGGCGGGAGCGACGGTCCCTACGAGCAGTACTTC.

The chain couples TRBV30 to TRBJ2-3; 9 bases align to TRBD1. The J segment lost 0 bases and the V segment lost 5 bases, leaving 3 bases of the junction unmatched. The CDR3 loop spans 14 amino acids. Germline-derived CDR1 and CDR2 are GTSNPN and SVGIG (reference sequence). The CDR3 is CAWVTGGSTDTQYF. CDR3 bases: TGTGCCTGGGTGACAGGGGGTAGCACAGATACGCAGTATTTT.

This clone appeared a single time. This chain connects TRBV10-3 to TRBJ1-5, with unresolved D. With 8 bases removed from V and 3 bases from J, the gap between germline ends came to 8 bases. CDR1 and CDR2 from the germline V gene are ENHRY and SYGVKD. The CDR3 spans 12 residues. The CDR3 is CAIGEDNQPQHF. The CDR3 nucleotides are TGTGCCATCGGGGAGGACAATCAGCCCCAGCATTTT.

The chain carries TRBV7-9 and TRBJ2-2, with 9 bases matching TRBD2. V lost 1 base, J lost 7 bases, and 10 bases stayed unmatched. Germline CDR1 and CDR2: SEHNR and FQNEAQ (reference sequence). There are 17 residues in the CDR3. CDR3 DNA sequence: TGTGCCAGCAGCTTAGGTGGTCTAGCGGGAAAGCTCGGGGAGCTGTTTTTT. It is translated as CASSLGGLAGKLGELFF.

The CDR3 is CASSLPRSPSPYF. In DNA form, the CDR3 reads TGTGCCAGCAGCCTACCACGATCCCCATCCCCGTACTTC. This sequence joins TRBV11-2 and TRBJ2-7; no clear D. The V end lost 5 bases, the J end lost 12 bases, and 20 bases lay between the germline ends. The V gene's germline CDR1 is SGHAT and CDR2 FQNNGV. This CDR3 is built from 13 residues.

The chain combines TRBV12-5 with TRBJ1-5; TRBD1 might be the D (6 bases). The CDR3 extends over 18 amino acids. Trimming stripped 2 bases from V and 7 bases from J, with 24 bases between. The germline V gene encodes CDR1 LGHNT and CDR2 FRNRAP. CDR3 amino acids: CASGLPLREGGARQPQHF. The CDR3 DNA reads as TGTGCTAGTGGTTTGCCCCTAAGGGAGGGGGGCGCGAGGCAGCCCCAGCATTTT.

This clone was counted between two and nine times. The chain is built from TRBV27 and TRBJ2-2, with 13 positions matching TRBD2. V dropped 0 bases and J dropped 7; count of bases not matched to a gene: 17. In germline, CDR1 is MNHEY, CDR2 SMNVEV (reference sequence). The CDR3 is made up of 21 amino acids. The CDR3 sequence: CASSLSSRGLAGPGGIGELFF. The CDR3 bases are TGTGCCAGCAGTTTATCCTCGAGGGGACTAGCGGGACCGGGGGGGATCGGGGAGCTGTTTTTT.

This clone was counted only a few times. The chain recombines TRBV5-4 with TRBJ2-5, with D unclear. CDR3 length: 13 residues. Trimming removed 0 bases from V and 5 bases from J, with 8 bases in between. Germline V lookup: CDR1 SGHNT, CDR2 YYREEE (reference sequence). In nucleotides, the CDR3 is TGTGCCAGCAGCTTGGGACAAACGGAGACCCAGTACTTC. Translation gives CASSLGQTETQYF.

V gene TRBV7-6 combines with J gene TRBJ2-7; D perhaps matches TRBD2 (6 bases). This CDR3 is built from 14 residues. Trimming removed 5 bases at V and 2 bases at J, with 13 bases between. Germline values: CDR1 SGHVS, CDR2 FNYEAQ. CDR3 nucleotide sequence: TGTGCCAGCAGCGCTCAGACTAGTACCTACGAGCAGTACTTC. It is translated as CASSAQTSTYEQYF.

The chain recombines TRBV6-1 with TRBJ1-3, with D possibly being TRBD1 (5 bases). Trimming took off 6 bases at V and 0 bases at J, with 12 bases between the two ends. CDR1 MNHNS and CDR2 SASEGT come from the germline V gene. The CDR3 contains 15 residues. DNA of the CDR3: TGTGCCAGCAGAATCTTGACAGACTCTGGAAACACCATATATTTT. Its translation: CASRILTDSGNTIYF.

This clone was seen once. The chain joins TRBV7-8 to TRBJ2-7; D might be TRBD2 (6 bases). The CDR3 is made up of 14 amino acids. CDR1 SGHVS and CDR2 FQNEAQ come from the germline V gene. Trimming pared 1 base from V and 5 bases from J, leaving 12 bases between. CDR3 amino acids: CASSLVISGHEQYF. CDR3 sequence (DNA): TGTGCCAGCAGCTTAGTAATTAGCGGCCACGAGCAGTACTTC.

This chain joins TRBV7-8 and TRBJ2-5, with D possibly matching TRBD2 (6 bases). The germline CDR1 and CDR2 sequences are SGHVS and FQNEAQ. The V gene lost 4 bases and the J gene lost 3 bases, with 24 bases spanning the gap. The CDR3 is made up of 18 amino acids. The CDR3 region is CASSSTTTGGALKETQYF. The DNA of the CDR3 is TGTGCCAGCAGCTCAACCACAACTGGAGGGGCCCTTAAAGAGACCCAGTACTTC.

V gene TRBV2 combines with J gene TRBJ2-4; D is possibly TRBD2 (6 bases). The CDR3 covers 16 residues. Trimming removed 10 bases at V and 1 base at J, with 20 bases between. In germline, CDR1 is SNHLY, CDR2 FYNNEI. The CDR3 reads CATGRVGTAAKNIQYF. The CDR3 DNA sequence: TGTGCCACCGGGCGCGTCGGGACTGCGGCCAAAAACATTCAGTACTTC.

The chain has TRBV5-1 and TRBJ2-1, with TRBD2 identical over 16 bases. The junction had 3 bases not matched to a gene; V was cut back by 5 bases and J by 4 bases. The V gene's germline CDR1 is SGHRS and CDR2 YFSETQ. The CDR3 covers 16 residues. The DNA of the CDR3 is TGCGCCAGCAGGGGACTAGCGGGAGGGGAATACAATGAGCAGTTCTTC. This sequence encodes CASRGLAGGEYNEQFF.